A single sample gave rise to the 5 T cell receptor beta chains below, sequenced in a study of blood T cell repertoires in COVID-19. Clones were read by immunoSEQ multiplex PCR, and TCRdb kept only the in-frame ones, dropping some. This table holds 210,000 or so clones, approximately 80% found once. The sample taken for sequencing was PBMCs or T cells enriched from blood (not recorded which). The receptors were sampled from a man aged 55 to 69 who had recovered from COVID-19.

The chain joins TRBV12-5 to TRBJ2-7; the match to TRBD2 covers 10 bases. Germline assignment: CDR1 LGHNT and CDR2 FRNRAP. The CDR3 loop spans 16 amino acids. V was clipped by 0 bases and J by 6 bases; unmatched bases: 8. The CDR3 region has the DNA TGTGCTAGTGGTTTGGTAGGCAGCGGGGGGGTGCTCGAGCAGTACTTC. Translated, it gives CASGLVGSGGVLEQYF.

This clone was counted between two and nine times. The rearrangement links TRBV6-2 or TRBV6-3 to TRBJ2-7, with 7 bases that match TRBD1. The V and J ends lost 4 bases and 4 bases, in that order; junction bases with no gene match: 10. This CDR3 region has 15 residues. Germline loops: CDR1 MNHEY, CDR2 SVGEGT. The chain's CDR3 is CASSLTDRERYEQYF. In nucleotides, the CDR3 is TGTGCCAGCAGTTTGACCGACAGGGAGAGGTACGAGCAGTACTTC.

The chain joins TRBV19 to TRBJ1-4; TRBD1 is a possible D gene (6 bases). In germline, CDR1 is LNHDA, CDR2 SQIVND (reference sequence). The CDR3 runs to 13 residues. Deletions cut 4 bases from V and 7 bases from J, with 10 bases between. Here the CDR3 reads CASSNREGEKLFF. The CDR3 DNA follows: TGTGCCAGTAGTAACAGGGAGGGTGAAAAACTGTTTTTT.

This chain links TRBV12-3 or TRBV12-4 with TRBJ2-7, with a possible D match to TRBD2 (6 bases). The CDR3 spans 12 residues. V was cut by 4 bases and J by 6 bases, with 10 bases left in between. This chain's CDR3 is CASSSEGLEQYF. The CDR3 nucleotides read TGTGCCAGCAGTTCGGAGGGCCTCGAGCAGTACTTC.

This rearrangement joins TRBV19 to TRBJ1-5, with TRBD1 as a possible D gene (5 bases). The CDR3 totals 15 residues. Deletions cut 3 bases from V and 3 bases from J, with 12 bases between. Germline V gene lookup returns CDR1 LNHDA and CDR2 SQIVND (reference sequence). The CDR3 is CASSMGTGVNQPQHF. The CDR3 DNA reads TGTGCCAGTAGTATGGGTACGGGGGTCAATCAGCCCCAGCATTTT.